What follows is one T cell receptor (beta chain) and its context. The entry originates in a study of blood T cell repertoires in COVID-19. Clones were read by immunoSEQ multiplex PCR, and TCRdb kept only the in-frame ones, dropping some. The profile covers 99,000 or so clones, with roughly 82% appearing a single time and 20% to 30% taken by the ten largest. V was trimmed by 1 base and J by 8 bases, leaving 14 bases between them. The CDR3 totals 15 residues. Germline loops: CDR1 KGHDR, CDR2 SFDVKD. The sequence derives from a man in his 60s with acute or convalescent COVID-19. The material sequenced was peripheral blood. The chain carries TRBV24-1 and TRBJ2-1; D perhaps matches TRBD2 (6 bases). CDR3 loop: CATSDFGGIRDEQFF. The CDR3 DNA follows: TGTGCCACCAGTGATTTCGGCGGGATAAGGGATGAGCAGTTCTTC.